This entry features one T cell receptor beta chain sequence. Its antigen remains unknown. Clones were sequenced by immunoSEQ multiplex PCR, and TCRdb holds only the in-frame ones, with some missing. The sample records 37,000 or so clones, less than 85% being singletons. This sample was taken from a study of CD4 T cells in relation to SARS-CoV-2 and coronaviruses. On the study more broadly: TCR beta CDR3s were sequenced after 10-day antigen culture of PBMCs. The restricting HLA molecule for shared crossreactive spike epitopes was mapped.

Germline CDR1 is SQVTM and CDR2 is ANQGSEA. Trimming left V 6 bases short and J 1 base short, with 10 bases between. This CDR3 is 12 amino acids long. For about nine days, around 91,000 sorted CD4+ cells grew with T cell-depleted PBMCs and CEF. Sequencing input: naive CD4+ T cells from PBMCs, cultured in vitro. Subset noted: naive CD4+ T cells isolated by negative enrichment. V usage is TRBV29-1 and J usage is TRBJ2-7, with a tentative D call TRBD2 (6 bases). This receptor was identified in an adult with COVID-19. CDR3 loop: CSVRGLSYEQYF. The DNA for the CDR3 is TGCAGCGTCCGTGGACTATCCTACGAGCAGTACTTC.